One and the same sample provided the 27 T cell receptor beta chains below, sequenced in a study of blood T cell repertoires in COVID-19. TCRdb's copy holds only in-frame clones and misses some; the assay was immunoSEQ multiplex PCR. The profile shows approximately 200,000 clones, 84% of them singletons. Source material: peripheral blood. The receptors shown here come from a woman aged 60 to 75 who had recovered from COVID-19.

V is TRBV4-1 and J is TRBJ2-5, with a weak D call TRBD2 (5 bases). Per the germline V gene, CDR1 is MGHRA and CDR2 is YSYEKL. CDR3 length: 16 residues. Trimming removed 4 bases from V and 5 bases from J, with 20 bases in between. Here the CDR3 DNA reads TGCGCCAGCAGCCTTACCTCCGGAGGTGGTACGGAGACCCAGTACTTC. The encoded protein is CASSLTSGGGTETQYF.

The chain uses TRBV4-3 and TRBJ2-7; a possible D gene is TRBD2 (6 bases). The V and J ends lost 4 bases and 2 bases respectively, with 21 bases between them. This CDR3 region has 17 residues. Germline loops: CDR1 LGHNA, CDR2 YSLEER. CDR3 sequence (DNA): TGCGCCAGCAGCCCCAGCCCCAGCGGACTAACTACCTACGAGCAGTACTTC. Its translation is CASSPSPSGLTTYEQYF.

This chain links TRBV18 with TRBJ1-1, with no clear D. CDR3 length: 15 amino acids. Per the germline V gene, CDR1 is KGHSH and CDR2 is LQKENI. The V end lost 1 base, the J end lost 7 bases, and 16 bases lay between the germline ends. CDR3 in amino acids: CASSPLREGGYEAFF. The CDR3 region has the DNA TGTGCCAGCTCACCACTTAGGGAGGGAGGCTATGAAGCTTTCTTT. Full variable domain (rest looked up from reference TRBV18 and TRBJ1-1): NAGVMQNPRHLVRRRGQEARLRCSPMKGHSHVYWYRQLPEEGLKFMVYLQKENIIDESGMPKERFSAEFPKEGPSILRIQQVVRGDSAAYFCASSPLREGGYEAFFGQGTRLTVV.

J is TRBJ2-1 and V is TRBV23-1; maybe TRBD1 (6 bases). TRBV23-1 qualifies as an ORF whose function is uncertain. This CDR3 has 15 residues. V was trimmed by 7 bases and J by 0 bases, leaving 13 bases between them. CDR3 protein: CASTRGRSSYNEQFF. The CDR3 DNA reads TGCGCCAGCACCAGGGGTCGGAGCTCCTACAATGAGCAGTTCTTC.

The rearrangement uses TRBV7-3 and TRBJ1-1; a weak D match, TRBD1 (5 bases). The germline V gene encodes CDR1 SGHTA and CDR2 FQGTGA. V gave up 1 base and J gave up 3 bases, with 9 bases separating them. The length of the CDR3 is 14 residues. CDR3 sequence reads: CASSLRGYDTEAFF. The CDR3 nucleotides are TGTGCCAGCAGCTTAAGGGGCTATGACACTGAAGCTTTCTTT.

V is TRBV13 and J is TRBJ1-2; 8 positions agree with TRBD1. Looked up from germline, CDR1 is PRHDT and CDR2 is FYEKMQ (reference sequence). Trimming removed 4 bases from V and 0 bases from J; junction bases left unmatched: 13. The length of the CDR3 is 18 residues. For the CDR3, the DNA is TGTGCCAGCAGCTCAGGCCGGCAGGGGGCGGGGGCTAACTATGGCTACACCTTC. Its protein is CASSSGRQGAGANYGYTF.

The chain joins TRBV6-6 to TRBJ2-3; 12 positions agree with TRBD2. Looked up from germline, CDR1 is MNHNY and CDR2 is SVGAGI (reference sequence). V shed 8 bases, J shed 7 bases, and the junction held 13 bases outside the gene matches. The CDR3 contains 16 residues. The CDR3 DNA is TGTGCCAGCGGAATCCCGAGACTAGCGGGGGCAAATACGCAGTATTTT. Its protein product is CASGIPRLAGANTQYF.

The CDR3 nucleotides are TGTGCCAGCAATGCCCGCGGGGGACTCTACGAGCAGTACTTC. This encodes CASNARGGLYEQYF. The chain recombines TRBV2 with TRBJ2-7; TRBD2 matches 7 bases. In germline, CDR1 is SNHLY, CDR2 FYNNEI. J gave up 3 bases and V 7 bases, and 9 bases lay outside the gene matches. This CDR3 comprises 14 residues.

In DNA, the CDR3 is TGTGCCAGCTCAGAGGGACAGGGGGCGAAGGATACGCAGTATTTT. This translates into CASSEGQGAKDTQYF. The chain uses TRBV18 and TRBJ2-3, with 12 nucleotides matching TRBD1. With V trimmed by 5 bases and J by 6 bases, 6 bases remained unmatched. Per germline, CDR1 KGHSH and CDR2 LQKENI. This CDR3 has 15 amino acids.

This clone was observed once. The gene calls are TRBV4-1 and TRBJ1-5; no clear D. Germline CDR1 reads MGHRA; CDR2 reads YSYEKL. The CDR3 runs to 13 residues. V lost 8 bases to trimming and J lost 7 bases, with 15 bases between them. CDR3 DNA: TGCGCCAGCGGGAGGACCGATGACCAGCCCCAGCATTTT. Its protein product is CASGRTDDQPQHF.

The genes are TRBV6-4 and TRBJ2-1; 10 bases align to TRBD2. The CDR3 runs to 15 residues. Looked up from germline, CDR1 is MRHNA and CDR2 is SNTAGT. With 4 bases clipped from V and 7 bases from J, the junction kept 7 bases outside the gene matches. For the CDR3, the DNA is TGTGCCAGCAGTGCGAGCGGGGGGGCCGGTAATGAGCAGTTCTTC. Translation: CASSASGGAGNEQFF.

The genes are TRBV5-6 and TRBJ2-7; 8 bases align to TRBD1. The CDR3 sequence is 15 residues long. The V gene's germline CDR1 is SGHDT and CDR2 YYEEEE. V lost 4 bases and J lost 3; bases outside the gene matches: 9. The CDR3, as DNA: TGTGCCAGCAGCACCGCAACAGGGGGGAACTACGAGCAGTACTTC. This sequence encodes CASSTATGGNYEQYF.

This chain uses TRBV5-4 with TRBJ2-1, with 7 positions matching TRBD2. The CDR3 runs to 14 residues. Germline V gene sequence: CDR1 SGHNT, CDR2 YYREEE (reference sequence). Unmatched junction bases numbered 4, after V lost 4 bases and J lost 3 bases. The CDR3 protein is CASSRAGDYNEQFF. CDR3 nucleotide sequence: TGTGCCAGCAGCCGGGCGGGGGACTACAATGAGCAGTTCTTC.

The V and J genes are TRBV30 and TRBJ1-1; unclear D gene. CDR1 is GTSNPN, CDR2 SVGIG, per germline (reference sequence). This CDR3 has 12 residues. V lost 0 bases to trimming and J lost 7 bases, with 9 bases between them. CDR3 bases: TGTGCCTGGAGTGTACCGTACAGTGAAGCTTTCTTT. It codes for CAWSVPYSEAFF.

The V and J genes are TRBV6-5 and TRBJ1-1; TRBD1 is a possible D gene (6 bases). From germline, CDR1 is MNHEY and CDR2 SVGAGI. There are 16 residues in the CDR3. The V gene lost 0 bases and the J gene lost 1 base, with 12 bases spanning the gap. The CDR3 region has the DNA TGTGCCAGCAGTTACTCGTACAGGGTTGGGAACACTGAAGCTTTCTTT. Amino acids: CASSYSYRVGNTEAFF.

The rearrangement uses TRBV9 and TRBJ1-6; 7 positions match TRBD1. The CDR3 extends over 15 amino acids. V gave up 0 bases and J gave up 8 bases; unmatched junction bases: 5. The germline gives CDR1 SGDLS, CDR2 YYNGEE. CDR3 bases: TGTGCCAGCAGCGTAGGACAGGGTTCGGATTCACCCCTCCACTTT. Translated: CASSVGQGSDSPLHF.

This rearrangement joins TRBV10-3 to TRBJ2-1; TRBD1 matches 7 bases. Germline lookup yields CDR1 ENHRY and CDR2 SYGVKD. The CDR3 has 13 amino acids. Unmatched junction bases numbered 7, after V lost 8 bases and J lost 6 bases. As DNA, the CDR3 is TGTGCCATCGGACAGGTGCCGGCCAATGAGCAGTTCTTC. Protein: CAIGQVPANEQFF.

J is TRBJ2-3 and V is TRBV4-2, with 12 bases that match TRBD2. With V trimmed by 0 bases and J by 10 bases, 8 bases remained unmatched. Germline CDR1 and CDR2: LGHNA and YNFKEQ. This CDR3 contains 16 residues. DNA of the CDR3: TGTGCCAGCAGCCAAGATCAGGCTAGCGGGGGGGCCCCGCAGTATTTT. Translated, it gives CASSQDQASGGAPQYF.

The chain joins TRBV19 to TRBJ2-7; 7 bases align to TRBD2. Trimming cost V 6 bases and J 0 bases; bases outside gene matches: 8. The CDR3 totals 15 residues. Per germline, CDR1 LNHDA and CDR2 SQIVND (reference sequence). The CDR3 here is CASSRGLTASYEQYF. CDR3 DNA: TGTGCCAGTAGCCGGGGACTAACGGCCTCCTACGAGCAGTACTTC.

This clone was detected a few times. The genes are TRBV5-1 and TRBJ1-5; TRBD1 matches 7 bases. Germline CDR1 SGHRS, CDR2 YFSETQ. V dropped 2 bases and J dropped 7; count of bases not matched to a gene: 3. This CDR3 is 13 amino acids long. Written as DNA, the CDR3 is TGCGCCAGCAGCTTCGACAGGGACCAGCCCCAGCATTTT. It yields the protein CASSFDRDQPQHF.

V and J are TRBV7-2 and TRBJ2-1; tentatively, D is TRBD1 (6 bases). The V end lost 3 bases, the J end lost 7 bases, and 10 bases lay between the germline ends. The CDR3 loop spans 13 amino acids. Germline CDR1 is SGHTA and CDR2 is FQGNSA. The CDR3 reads CASSFRTENEQFF. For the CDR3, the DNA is TGTGCCAGCAGCTTCCGGACAGAGAATGAGCAGTTCTTC.

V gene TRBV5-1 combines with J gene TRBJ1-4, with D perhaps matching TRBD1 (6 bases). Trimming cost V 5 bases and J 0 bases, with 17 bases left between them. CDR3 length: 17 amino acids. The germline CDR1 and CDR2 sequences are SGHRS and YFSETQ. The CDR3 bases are TGCGCCAGCAGTCCGGGACACTCGATTGCAACTAATGAAAAACTGTTTTTT. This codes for CASSPGHSIATNEKLFF.

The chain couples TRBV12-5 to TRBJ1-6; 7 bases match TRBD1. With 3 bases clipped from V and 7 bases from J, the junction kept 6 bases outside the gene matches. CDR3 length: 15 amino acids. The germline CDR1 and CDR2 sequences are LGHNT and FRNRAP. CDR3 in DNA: TGTGCTAGTGGTTTCCAGGGGGAAGAGAATTCACCCCTCCACTTT. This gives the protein CASGFQGEENSPLHF.

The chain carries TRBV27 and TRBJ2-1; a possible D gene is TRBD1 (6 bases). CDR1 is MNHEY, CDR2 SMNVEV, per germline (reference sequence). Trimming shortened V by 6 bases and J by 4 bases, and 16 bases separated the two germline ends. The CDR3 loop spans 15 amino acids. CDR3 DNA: TGTGCCAGCAGGCAGACAGGATTAATGTACAATGAGCAGTTCTTC. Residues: CASRQTGLMYNEQFF.

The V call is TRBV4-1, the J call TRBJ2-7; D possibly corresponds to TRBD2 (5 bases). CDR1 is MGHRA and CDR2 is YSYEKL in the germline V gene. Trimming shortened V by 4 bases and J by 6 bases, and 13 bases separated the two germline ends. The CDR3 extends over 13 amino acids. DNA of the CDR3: TGCGCCAGCAGCCCGCTTACTAGGAGCGAGCAGTACTTC. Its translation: CASSPLTRSEQYF.

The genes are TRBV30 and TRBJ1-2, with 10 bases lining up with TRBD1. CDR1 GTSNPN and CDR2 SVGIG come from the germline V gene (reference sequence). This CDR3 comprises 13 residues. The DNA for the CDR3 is TGTGCGTACGGACAGGGGGTCGCCTATGGCTACACCTTC. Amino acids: CAYGQGVAYGYTF.

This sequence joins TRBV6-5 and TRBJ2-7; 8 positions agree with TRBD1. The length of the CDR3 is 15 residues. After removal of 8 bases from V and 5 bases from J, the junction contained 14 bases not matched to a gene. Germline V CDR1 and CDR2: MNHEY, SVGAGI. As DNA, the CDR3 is TGTGCCAGCGGAATACGGACAGGGAGAAGGAACGAGCAGTACTTC. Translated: CASGIRTGRRNEQYF.